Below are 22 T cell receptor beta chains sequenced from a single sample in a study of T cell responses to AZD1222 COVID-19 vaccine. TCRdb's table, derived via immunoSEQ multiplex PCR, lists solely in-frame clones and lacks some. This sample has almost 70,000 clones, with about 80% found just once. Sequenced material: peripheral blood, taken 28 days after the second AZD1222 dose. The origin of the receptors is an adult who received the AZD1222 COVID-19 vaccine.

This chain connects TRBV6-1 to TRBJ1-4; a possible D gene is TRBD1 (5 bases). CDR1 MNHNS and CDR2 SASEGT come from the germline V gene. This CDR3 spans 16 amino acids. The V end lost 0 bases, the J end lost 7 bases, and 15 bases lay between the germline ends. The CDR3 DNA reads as TGTGCCAGCAGTGAAGCAAGCGGGGGGGGAGGTGAAAAACTGTTTTTT. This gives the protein CASSEASGGGGEKLFF.

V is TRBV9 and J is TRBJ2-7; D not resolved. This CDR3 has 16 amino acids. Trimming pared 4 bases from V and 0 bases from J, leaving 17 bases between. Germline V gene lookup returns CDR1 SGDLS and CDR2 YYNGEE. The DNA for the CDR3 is TGTGCCAGCAGCCCCCACATGAGCTTAAGCTCCTACGAGCAGTACTTC. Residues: CASSPHMSLSSYEQYF.

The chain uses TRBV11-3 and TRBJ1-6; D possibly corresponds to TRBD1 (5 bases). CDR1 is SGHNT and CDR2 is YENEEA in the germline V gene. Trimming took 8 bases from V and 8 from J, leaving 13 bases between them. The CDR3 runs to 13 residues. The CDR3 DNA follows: TGTGCCAGCGCGAGGGGTATCGATTCACCCCTCCACTTT. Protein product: CASARGIDSPLHF.

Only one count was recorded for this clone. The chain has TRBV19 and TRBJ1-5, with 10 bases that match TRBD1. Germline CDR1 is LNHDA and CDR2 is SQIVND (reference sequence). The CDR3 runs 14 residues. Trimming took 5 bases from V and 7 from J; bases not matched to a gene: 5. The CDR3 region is CASSLTGGWQPQHF. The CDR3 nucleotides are TGTGCCAGTAGTCTGACAGGGGGCTGGCAGCCCCAGCATTTT.

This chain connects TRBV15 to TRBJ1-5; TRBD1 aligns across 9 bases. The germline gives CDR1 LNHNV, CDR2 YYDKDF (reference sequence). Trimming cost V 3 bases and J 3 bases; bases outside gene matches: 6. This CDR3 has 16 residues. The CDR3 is CATSRWGQGVNQPQHF. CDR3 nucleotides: TGTGCCACCAGCAGGTGGGGACAGGGCGTCAATCAGCCCCAGCATTTT.

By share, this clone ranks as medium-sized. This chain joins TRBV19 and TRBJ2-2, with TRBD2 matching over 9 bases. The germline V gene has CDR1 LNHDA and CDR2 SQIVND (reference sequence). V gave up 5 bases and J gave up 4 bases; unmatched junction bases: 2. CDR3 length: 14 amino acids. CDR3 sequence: CASSASGATGELFF. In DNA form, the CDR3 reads TGTGCCAGTAGTGCTAGCGGGGCCACCGGGGAGCTGTTTTTT.

The CDR3 loop is CASSATGGLTDTQYF. CDR3 nucleotide sequence: TGTGCCAGCAGTGCGACGGGGGGGCTTACAGATACGCAGTATTTT. The gene calls are TRBV2 and TRBJ2-3, with 8 bases matching TRBD2. Unmatched junction bases numbered 6, after V lost 4 bases and J lost 3 bases. This CDR3 has 15 amino acids. Germline loops: CDR1 SNHLY, CDR2 FYNNEI.

The CDR3 loop reads CAWNFASGVKNSPLHF. CDR3 coding DNA: TGTGCCTGGAATTTCGCGTCAGGGGTAAAGAATTCACCCCTCCACTTT. This chain links TRBV30 with TRBJ1-6, with D maybe TRBD1 (6 bases). This CDR3 spans 16 amino acids. With 4 bases removed from V and 7 bases from J, the gap between germline ends came to 20 bases. CDR1 and CDR2 from the germline V gene are GTSNPN and SVGIG (reference sequence). Variable domain in full (rest from reference TRBV30 and TRBJ1-6): SQTIHQWPATLVQPVGSPLSLECTVEGTSNPNLYWYRQAAGRGLQLLFYSVGIGQISSEVPQNLSASRPQDRQFILSSKKLLLSDSGFYLCAWNFASGVKNSPLHFGNGTRLTVT.

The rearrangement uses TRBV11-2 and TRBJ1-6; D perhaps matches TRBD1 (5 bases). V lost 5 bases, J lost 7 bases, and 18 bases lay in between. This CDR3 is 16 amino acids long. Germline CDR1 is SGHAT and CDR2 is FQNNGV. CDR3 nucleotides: TGTGCCAGCAGCCGCCTACGGGGGGGTAGGAATTCACCCCTCCACTTT. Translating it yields CASSRLRGGRNSPLHF.

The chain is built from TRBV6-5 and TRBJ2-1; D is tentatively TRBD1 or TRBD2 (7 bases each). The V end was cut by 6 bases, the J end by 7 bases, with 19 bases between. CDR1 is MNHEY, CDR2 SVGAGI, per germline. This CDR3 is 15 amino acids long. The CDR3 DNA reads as TGTGCCAGCAGGACCGATGGGGAGGGGGCTAATGAGCAGTTCTTC. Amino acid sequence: CASRTDGEGANEQFF.

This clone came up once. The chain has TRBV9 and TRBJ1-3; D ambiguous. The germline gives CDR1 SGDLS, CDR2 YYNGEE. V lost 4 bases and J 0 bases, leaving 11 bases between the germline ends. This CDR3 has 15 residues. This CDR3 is CASSSSASSGNTIYF. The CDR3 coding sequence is TGTGCCAGCAGCTCCTCGGCCAGCTCTGGAAACACCATATATTTT.

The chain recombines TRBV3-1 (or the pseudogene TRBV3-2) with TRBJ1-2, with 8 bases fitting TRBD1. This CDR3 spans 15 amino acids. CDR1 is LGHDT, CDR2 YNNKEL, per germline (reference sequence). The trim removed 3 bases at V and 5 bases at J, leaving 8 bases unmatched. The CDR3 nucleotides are TGTGCCAGCAGCCACACAGGGGGGTCCCTTTATGGCTACACCTTC. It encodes CASSHTGGSLYGYTF.

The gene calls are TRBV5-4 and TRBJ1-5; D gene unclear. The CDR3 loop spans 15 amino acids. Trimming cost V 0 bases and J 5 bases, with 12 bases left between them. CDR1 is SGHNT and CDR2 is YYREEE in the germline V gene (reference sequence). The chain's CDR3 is CASSLGLGFDQPQHF. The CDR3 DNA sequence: TGTGCCAGCAGCTTGGGACTGGGATTCGATCAGCCCCAGCATTTT.

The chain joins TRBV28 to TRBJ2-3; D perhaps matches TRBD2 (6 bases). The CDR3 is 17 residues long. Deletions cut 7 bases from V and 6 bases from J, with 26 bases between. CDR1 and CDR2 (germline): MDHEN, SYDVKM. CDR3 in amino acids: CASNEAPGLLPRDTQYF. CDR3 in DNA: TGTGCCAGCAATGAAGCTCCGGGACTCCTCCCACGCGATACGCAGTATTTT.

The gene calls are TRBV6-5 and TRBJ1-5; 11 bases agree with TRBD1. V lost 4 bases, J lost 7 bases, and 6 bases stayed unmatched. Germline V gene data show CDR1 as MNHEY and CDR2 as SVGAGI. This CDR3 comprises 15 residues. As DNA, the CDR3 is TGTGCCAGCAGTTCGGGACAGGGGGGACCACAGCCCCAGCATTTT. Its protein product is CASSSGQGGPQPQHF.

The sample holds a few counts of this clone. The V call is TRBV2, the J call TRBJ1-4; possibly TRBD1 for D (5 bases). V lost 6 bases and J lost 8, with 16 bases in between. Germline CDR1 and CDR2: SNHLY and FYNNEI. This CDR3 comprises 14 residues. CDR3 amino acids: CASRLAREGEKLFF. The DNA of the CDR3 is TGTGCCAGCAGATTGGCCAGGGAGGGGGAAAAACTGTTTTTT.

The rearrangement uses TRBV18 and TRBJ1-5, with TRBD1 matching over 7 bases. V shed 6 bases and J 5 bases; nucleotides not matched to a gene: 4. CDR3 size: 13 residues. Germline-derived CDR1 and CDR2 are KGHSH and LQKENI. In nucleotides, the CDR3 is TGTGCCAGCTCCAAGGGGGCTGATCAGCCCCAGCATTTT. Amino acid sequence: CASSKGADQPQHF.

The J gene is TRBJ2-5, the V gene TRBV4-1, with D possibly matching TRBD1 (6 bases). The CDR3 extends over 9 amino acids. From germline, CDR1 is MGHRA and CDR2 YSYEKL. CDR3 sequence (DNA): TGCGACAGGGATGAGACCCAGTACTTC. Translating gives CDRDETQYF.

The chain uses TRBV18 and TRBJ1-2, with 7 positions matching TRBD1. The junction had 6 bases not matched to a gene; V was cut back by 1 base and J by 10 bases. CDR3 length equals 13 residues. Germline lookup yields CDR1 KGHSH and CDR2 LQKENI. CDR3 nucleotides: TGTGCCAGCTCACCACGGGACAGTTCGTCCTACACCTTC. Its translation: CASSPRDSSSYTF.

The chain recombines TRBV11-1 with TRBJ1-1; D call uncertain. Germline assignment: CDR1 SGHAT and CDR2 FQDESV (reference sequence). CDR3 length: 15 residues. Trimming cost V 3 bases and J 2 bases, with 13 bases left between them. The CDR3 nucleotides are TGTGCCAGCAGCTTCGGGGAGGGCGGAAACACTGAAGCTTTCTTT. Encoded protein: CASSFGEGGNTEAFF.

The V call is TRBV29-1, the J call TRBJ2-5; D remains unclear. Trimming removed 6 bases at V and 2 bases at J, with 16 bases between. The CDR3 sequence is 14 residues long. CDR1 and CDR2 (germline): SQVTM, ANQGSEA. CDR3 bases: TGCAGCGTCTTACCGGACCCTCGACAAGAGACCCAGTACTTC. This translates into CSVLPDPRQETQYF.

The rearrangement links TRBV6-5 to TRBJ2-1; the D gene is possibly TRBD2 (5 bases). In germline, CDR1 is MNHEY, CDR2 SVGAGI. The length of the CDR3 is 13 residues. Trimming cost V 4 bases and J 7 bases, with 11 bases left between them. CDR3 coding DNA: TGTGCCAGCAGTTGGTCTAGCTCGAATGAGCAGTTCTTC. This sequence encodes CASSWSSSNEQFF.